This T cell receptor (beta chain) was identified in a study of cytomegalovirus exposure and HLA in healthy donors listed by TCRdb under 2017. Looking at the study overall: In an earlier analysis of under 750 of the donors, around 290 Gb of sequence data and approximately 120 million unique TCR beta sequences from 150 million to 200 million T cells were reported. Typing coverage varied by locus: roughly 629-640 donors for A, B, C, DRB1 and DQB1; some 520 for DQA1; nearly 610 for DPA1; more than 450 for DPB1. About 330 gigabases of sequencing data and approximately 92 million unique TCR sequences made up an early release that covered 640 HLA-typed donors. HLA typing covered class I and class II loci at four-digit resolution. Donor age, sex, ethnicity and CMV serostatus were collected together with the repertoire data. All discovery cohort repertoires had been generated on a single sequencing platform. A later genetic analysis took genome-wide SNP genotypes for about three fifths of the roughly 670 donors and used that subset as a discovery cohort. The study aimed to test whether signatures of past pathogen exposure could be identified by cataloging public T cell receptors. Because of strong linkage in the cohort, roughly five DR-DQ haplotypes were treated as single units for association and clustering. To decide whether each TCR beta V gene segment behaved as functional or pseudogenic, an earlier analysis of approximately 600 of the donors relied on high-throughput TCR beta sequencing. To predict cytomegalovirus infection status, the study combined high-throughput TCR immunosequencing, statistical association of individual TCRs with disease status, and machine learning. On average, around 240,000 unique TCR beta nucleotide sequences were sequenced per donor among 300 to 500 genotyped donors of the cohort, with 15% to 20% of those sequences being non-productive. Along with the roughly 700-subject first cohort, a separate validation cohort of over a hundred different subjects was used. Rather than using new phenotypic data, the later analysis identified candidate immune exposures from TCR beta sequences and from how often those sequences occurred across donors. Of the roughly 390 genotyped donors, roughly 80% fell in the genetic ancestry cluster associated with self-reported Caucasian donors. To study patterns of TCR occurrence, a later analysis re-analyzed previously published TCR beta repertoires from 666 donors and added high-resolution HLA genotyping. Using immunosequencing, the study profiled T cell repertoires from around 680 subjects and related those repertoires to cytomegalovirus serostatus.

Inclusive of the bounding cysteine and phenylalanine, the CDR3 is 13 residues long. Just the 39-base CDR3 DNA is kept, in frame starting at base 1. As encoded in the germline V gene (reference sequence), CDR1 is SEHNR while CDR2 is FQNEAQ. The cohort consisted of 600 or so healthy bone marrow donors. At the time of sampling, every cohort member was nominally healthy, though immune exposures that went unrecorded were likely present. The donor was CMV seropositive and belonged to the group of about 290 seropositive cohort members. Each donor provided a peripheral blood sample, and peripheral blood mononuclear cells were used for TCR beta sequencing. Genomic DNA extraction from the blood cell samples was performed with the Qiagen DNeasy Blood Extraction Kit. General study outcomes and caveats: In a later analysis, HLA-associated TCR beta chains were found to be more clonally expanded and to have lower generation probabilities than equally common non-associated chains. Sequencing depth was assumed to be roughly uniform across donors in the presence/absence analyses, though that assumption may not hold. When HLA alleles, especially DR and DQ, strongly co-occurred, attributing TCR associations to individual alleles was difficult. In a later genetic analysis, fewer N-insertions in productive TCRs were reported among donors in an Asian-associated ancestry cluster than the approximately 710-donor mean. A further reported finding was that TCR beta sequences accurately predicted the HLA-A and HLA-B alleles for most subjects in the first cohort. An earlier analysis of approximately 500 of the donors showed that most TCR beta V segments appeared in productive rearrangements either about 87% or about 30% of the time, which broadly matched IMGT annotations. In a later analysis, several top co-occurrence clusters were reported to appear linked to parvovirus B19, influenza, CMV and Epstein-Barr virus. Some IMGT-functional V segments, including TRBV6-2 and TRBV6-3, could not be distinguished by the 87-base-pair reads and were therefore excluded. The classifier was reported to diagnose cytomegalovirus status with high specificity and sensitivity in both the original and validation cohorts. Three of the identified cytomegalovirus-associated TCR beta chains were confirmed in vitro to be specific for cytomegalovirus antigens. According to the authors, the approach could potentially be generalized to other disease states and immunological phenotypes. In a later analysis, 16,951 TCR beta sequences were associated with specific HLA alleles at a false discovery rate of 0.05. While some public TCRs were present in many individuals, most TCR sequences turned up only very rarely across donors. Fewer than 20 rarely observed V segments, including chromosome 9 orphons, were excluded from the earlier analysis of some 590 of the donors because counts were too low. Correlated functional status among segregating V segments might reflect linkage disequilibrium, but an unknown experimental factor could not be ruled out. In a later genetic analysis, a missense DCLRE1C variant was associated with V-gene and J-gene trimming of TCR beta chains, and the association was replicated in an independent cohort. A group of highly shared sequence variants was considered likely to be a technical artifact of the sequencing pipeline. In a later analysis, most CMV-associated TCR beta chains were found to appear HLA-restricted, with HLA associations seemingly driven largely by CMV exposure. A total of roughly 160 TCR beta chains were listed by the study as associated with cytomegalovirus. In a later analysis, the rate of TCR association differed among HLA loci, with DRB1 alleles having the most associated TCRs and HLA-C alleles having the fewest. Because some donors lacked HLA typing at each locus, the association tests relied only on the typed subset. This cohort had only TCR beta chains sequenced, and the lack of alpha or paired-chain data limited which features could be detected. Immune exposure information for the cohort was limited to CMV serostatus.

In the case of this clone: Its antigen is still unknown. A junction end diverges from the germline sequence, so it may reflect a read error.

Library method: the immunoSEQ multiplex PCR assay. A mixture of 60 forward primers for TCR Vbeta segments and 13 reverse primers for TCR Jbeta segments was used in the multiplex PCR. Amplification of the CDR3 region of rearranged TCR beta genes was performed with a multiplex PCR assay on genomic DNA. The amplified TCR beta libraries were sequenced on the Illumina HiSeq System as 87-base-pair reads. In the paper's pipeline: In a later analysis, tens of millions of unique TCR beta chains were counted across the roughly 700 repertoires, and around 10 million of these chains were shared by at least two donors. To remove PCR and sequencing errors, raw reads were error-corrected and collapsed into unique sequences using a nearest-neighbor algorithm that merged closely related sequences. To assign V, D and J gene segments, CDR3 sequences were aligned to IMGT reference sequences. For a sequence to be retained, a match of at least six nucleotides to both a V gene segment and a J gene segment was required. A rearrangement was called productive if the CDR3 had no stop codons and remained in frame with V and J, and every other rearrangement was called non-productive. CDR3 was defined according to IMGT convention as the region running from the second conserved V-encoded cysteine to the conserved J-encoded phenylalanine. The earlier analysis of about 610 of the donors excluded any sequence lacking an unambiguous match to a single V gene segment. An earlier analysis of 587 of the donors classified V segments as functional when productive rearrangements were above 56.7% and as segregating when the standard deviation between donors was above 5%. A statistical classification framework was developed to diagnose cytomegalovirus status using the catalog of TCR beta chain sequences. In a later analysis, TCR nucleotide sequences were compared against IMGT/GENE-DB human TR gene sequences so that V and J genes could be assigned. The TCRdist pipeline was used in a later analysis to assign CDR3 sequences and most-parsimonious VDJ recombination scenarios. In a later analysis, each TCR beta chain was defined by its CDR3 amino acid sequence together with its V-gene family, and reads lacking a unique V-gene family were excluded. As a way to deal with suspected cross-contamination and a sequencing artifact, a later analysis dropped approximately 590 nucleotide sequences that were highly shared and had low generation probability. In a later analysis, a clonal expansion index for each public chain was calculated from normalized within-repertoire ranks of inferred template counts. In a later analysis, generation probabilities were computed with a VDJ recombination model fitted to out-of-frame rearrangements, and the resulting probabilities were checked against IGoR. A later analysis scored TCR-TCR, TCR-HLA and TCR-CMV co-occurrence with hypergeometric tests, applying a repertoire-size bias correction to TCR pairs. False discovery rates were estimated in a later analysis by permuting HLA or CMV assignments 20 times. A later analysis grouped co-occurring TCRs with DBSCAN, adding TCRdist sequence similarity when clustering within HLA-allele-positive subsets. Repertoires with fewer than 30,000 or more than 120,000 public chains were left out of co-occurrence clustering, as were a handful of repertoires with anomalous nucleotide sharing. TCRdb stores this immuneACCESS table with in-frame sequences only. Part of the clones is absent; in the studies checked, under half of the shortfall reflects unresolved V genes, and no reason is known for the rest. V, J and clone size are those of that table, while D and trimming were read from the DNA. Here the sample has 110,000 to 150,000 clones; approximately 81% occur a single time. The top ten clonotypes cover roughly 4% of the sample.

Sequencing input: PBMCs. This TCR came from a woman aged 40 to 50 in good health and CMV-seropositive. The chain was built from TRBV7-9 and TRBJ2-7; the D gene is perhaps TRBD2, on 6 matching bases. CDR3 reads: CSSSLAGGDEQYF. The bases read TGTTCCAGCAGTTTAGCAGGAGGGGACGAGCAGTACTTC.